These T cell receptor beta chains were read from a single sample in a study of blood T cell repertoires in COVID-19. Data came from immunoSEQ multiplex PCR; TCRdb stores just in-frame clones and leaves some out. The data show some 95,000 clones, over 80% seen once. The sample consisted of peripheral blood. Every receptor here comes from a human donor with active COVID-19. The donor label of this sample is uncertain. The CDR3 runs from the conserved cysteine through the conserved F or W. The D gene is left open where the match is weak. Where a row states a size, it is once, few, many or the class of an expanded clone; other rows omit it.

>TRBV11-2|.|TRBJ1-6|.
CASSRIAIYNSPLHF
TGTGCCAGCAGCCGAATCGCGATTTATAATTCACCCCTCCACTTT
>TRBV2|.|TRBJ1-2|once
CASILTQGSYGYTF
TGTGCCAGCATCCTCACCCAGGGGTCCTATGGCTACACCTTC
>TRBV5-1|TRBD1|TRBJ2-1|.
CASSWAGQGGIEQFF
TGCGCCAGCAGCTGGGCGGGACAGGGGGGAATTGAGCAGTTCTTC
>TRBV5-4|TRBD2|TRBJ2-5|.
CASSLVGGLAEETQYF
TGTGCCAGCAGCTTGGTTGGGGGACTAGCGGAAGAGACCCAGTACTTC
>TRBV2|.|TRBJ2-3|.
CAGTGRFTDTQYF
TGTGCCGGAACAGGGCGATTCACGGATACGCAGTATTTT
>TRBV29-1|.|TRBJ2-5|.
CSAGGTRQYF
TGCAGCGCCGGGGGGACACGGCAGTACTTC
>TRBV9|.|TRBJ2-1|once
CASSVGAGVGEQFF
TGTGCCAGCAGCGTAGGGGCAGGGGTGGGTGAGCAGTTCTTC
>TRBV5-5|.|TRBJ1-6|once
CAGNRDPSNSPLHF
TGTGCCGGCAACAGGGATCCTTCTAATTCACCCCTCCACTTT
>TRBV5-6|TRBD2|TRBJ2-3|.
CASGAGGDTQYF
TGTGCCAGTGGAGCGGGGGGAGATACGCAGTATTTT
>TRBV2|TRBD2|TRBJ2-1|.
CASRLAALSSYNEQFF
TGTGCCAGCAGGCTAGCGGCACTCAGCTCCTACAATGAGCAGTTCTTC
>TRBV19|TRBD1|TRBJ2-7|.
CASSDREGSYEQYF
TGTGCCAGTAGTGACAGGGAAGGCTCCTACGAGCAGTACTTC
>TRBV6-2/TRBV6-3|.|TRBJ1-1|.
CASSYFSGFGAEAFF
TGTGCCAGCAGTTACTTTTCGGGATTTGGGGCTGAAGCTTTCTTT
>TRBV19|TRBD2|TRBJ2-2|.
CASSGGLSFPGELFF
TGTGCCAGTAGTGGGGGACTAAGTTTTCCCGGGGAGCTGTTTTTT
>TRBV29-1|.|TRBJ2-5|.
CSVQRAAETQYF
TGCAGCGTTCAGCGGGCTGCGGAGACCCAGTACTTC
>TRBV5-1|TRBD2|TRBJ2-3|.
CASSPERGPPTDTQYF
TGCGCCAGCAGCCCCGAGCGGGGGCCCCCAACAGATACGCAGTATTTT
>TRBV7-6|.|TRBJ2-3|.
CASSQSRTRGTDTQYF
TGTGCCAGCAGCCAGTCCAGGACAAGAGGCACAGATACGCAGTATTTT
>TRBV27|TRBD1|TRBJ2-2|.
CASSLRRPGQENTGELFF
TGTGCCAGCAGTTTAAGGCGTCCGGGACAGGAGAACACCGGGGAGCTGTTTTTT
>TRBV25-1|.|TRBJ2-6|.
CASSAYIDSGANVLTF
TGTGCCAGCAGTGCATACATAGACTCTGGGGCCAACGTCCTGACTTTC
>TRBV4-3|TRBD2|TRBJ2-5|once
CASSPRLATYSPETQYF
TGCGCCAGCAGCCCTCGACTAGCGACCTACAGCCCAGAGACCCAGTACTTC
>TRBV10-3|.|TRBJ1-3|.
CAISARGNTIYF
TGTGCCATCAGTGCCAGGGGAAACACCATATATTTT
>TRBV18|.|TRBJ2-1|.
CASSPPAGREQFF
TGTGCCAGCTCACCACCCGCCGGTCGCGAGCAGTTCTTC
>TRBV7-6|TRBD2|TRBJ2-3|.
CASSFLSGGATDTQYF
TGTGCCAGCAGCTTCCTTAGCGGGGGGGCGACAGATACGCAGTATTTT
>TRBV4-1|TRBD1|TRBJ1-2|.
CASSQAWTGWVYTF
TGCGCCAGCAGCCAAGCCTGGACAGGATGGGTCTACACCTTC
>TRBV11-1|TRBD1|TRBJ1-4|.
CASSKGQGRSLFF
TGTGCCAGCAGCAAGGGACAGGGAAGGAGTCTGTTTTTT
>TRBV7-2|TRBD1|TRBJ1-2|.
CASSLISDRDNYGYTF
TGTGCCAGCAGCTTAATCTCGGACAGGGATAACTATGGCTACACCTTC
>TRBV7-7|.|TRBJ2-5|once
CASSATDRQQETQYF
TGTGCCAGCAGCGCAACGGACAGACAACAAGAGACCCAGTACTTC
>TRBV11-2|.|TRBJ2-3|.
CASIRTTSTDTQYF
TGTGCCAGCATCCGCACGACTAGCACAGATACGCAGTATTTT
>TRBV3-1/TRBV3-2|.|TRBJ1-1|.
CASSTAFEGSTEAFF
TGTGCCAGCAGCACAGCCTTCGAGGGTTCCACTGAAGCTTTCTTT
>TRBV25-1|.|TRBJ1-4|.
CASSEYYGGDFWAEKLFF
TGTGCCAGCAGTGAATATTACGGGGGAGACTTCTGGGCGGAAAAACTGTTTTTT
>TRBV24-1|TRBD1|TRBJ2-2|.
CATSDLGRGPGELFF
TGTGCCACCAGTGATCTGGGCAGGGGGCCCGGGGAGCTGTTTTTT
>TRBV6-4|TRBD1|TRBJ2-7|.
CASSPGQGGEQYF
TGTGCCAGCAGTCCGGGACAGGGAGGTGAGCAGTACTTC
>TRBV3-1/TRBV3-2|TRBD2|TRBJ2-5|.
CASSQDPSRGGRETQYF
TGTGCCAGCAGCCAAGACCCCTCGCGGGGGGGCCGAGAGACCCAGTACTTC
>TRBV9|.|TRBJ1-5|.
CASSSGNRDTQHF
TGTGCCAGCAGCTCTGGGAACCGGGACACCCAGCATTTT
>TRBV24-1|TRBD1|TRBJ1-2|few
CATSDFDRDYGYTF
TGTGCCACCAGTGATTTCGACAGGGACTATGGCTACACCTTC
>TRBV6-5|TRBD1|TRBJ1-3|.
CASILNRGPGNTIYF
TGTGCCAGCATTCTTAACAGGGGGCCGGGAAACACCATATATTTT